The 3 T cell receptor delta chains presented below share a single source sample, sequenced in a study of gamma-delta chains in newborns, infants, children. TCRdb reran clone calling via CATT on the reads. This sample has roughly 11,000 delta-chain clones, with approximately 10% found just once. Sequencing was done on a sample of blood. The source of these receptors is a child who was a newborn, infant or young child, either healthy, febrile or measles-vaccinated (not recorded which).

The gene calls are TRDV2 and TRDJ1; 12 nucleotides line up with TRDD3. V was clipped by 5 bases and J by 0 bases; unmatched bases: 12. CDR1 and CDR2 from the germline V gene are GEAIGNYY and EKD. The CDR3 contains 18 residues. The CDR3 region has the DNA TGTGCCTGTGGCCCTGTACTGGGGGATACTCCCTACACCGATAAACTCATCTTT. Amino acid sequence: CACGPVLGDTPYTDKLIF.

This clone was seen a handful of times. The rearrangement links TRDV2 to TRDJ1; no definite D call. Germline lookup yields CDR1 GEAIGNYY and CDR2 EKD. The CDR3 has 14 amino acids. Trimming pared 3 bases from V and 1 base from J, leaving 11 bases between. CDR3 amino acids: CACDAVVATDKLIF. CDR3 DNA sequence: TGTGCCTGTGACGCCGTCGTGGCCACCGATAAACTCATCTTT.

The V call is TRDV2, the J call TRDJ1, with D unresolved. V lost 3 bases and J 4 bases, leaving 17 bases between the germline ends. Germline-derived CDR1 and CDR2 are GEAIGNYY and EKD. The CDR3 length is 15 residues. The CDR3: CACDLISIRDDKLIF. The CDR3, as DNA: TGTGCCTGTGACCTGATCTCCATCCGGGACGATAAACTCATCTTT.